A single sample gave rise to the 16 T cell receptor beta chains below, sequenced in a study of blood T cell repertoires in COVID-19. TCRdb's table, derived via immunoSEQ multiplex PCR, lists solely in-frame clones and lacks some. The profile shows approximately 350,000 clones, more than 70% of them singletons. The sequenced material came from peripheral blood. The receptors were gathered from a woman aged 30 to 39 with COVID-19, enrolled during active disease.

This clone turned up a few times. The chain employs TRBV24-1 and TRBJ2-5; possible D gene TRBD1, 6 bases. The CDR3 spans 14 residues. Germline V lookup: CDR1 KGHDR, CDR2 SFDVKD. The V end was cut by 4 bases, the J end by 5 bases, with 13 bases between. CDR3 sequence: CATSEGASGETQYF. CDR3 nucleotide sequence: TGTGCCACCAGTGAGGGGGCTAGTGGGGAGACCCAGTACTTC.

This clone has a single count. The J gene is TRBJ1-5, the V gene TRBV5-6; no clear D gene. V was shortened by 4 bases and J by 4 bases, with 12 bases between the two germline ends. The CDR3 contains 14 residues. The germline V gene has CDR1 SGHDT and CDR2 YYEEEE. CDR3 protein: CASSRAPGNQPQHF. CDR3 nucleotide sequence: TGTGCCAGCAGCCGGGCCCCGGGGAATCAGCCCCAGCATTTT.

V gene TRBV2 combines with J gene TRBJ1-4; 11 nucleotides agree with TRBD1. The CDR3 runs 15 residues. Trimming at V came to 1 base and at J to 9 bases, leaving 4 bases not matched to a gene. CDR1 is SNHLY, CDR2 FYNNEI, per germline. The CDR3 DNA follows: TGTGCCAGCAGTGAAGGGGACAGGGGGACCAAAAAACTGTTTTTT. Protein product: CASSEGDRGTKKLFF.

The V gene is TRBV11-3, the J gene TRBJ2-3, with D unclear. The V end lost 5 bases, the J end lost 0 bases, and 12 bases lay between the germline ends. The germline V gene encodes CDR1 SGHNT and CDR2 YENEEA. The CDR3 is 15 residues long. The CDR3 bases are TGTGCCAGCAGCAGACTGGCTTCTAGCACAGATACGCAGTATTTT. Amino acid sequence: CASSRLASSTDTQYF.

The chain links TRBV5-8 to TRBJ1-4, with 10 bases lining up with TRBD1. V was pared by 4 bases and J by 11 bases, with 8 bases of the junction left unmatched. CDR3 length equals 14 residues. Germline-derived CDR1 and CDR2 are SGHTS and YDEGEE. The CDR3 DNA reads TGTGCCAGCAGCCCCCGGGACAGGGGACGTAAACTGTTTTTT. It translates to CASSPRDRGRKLFF.

A single count supports this clone. This sequence joins TRBV7-9 and TRBJ1-1; D gene ambiguous. The length of the CDR3 is 14 residues. The germline V gene has CDR1 SEHNR and CDR2 FQNEAQ (reference sequence). V lost 0 bases, J lost 0 bases, and 5 bases lay in between. CDR3 bases: TGTGCCAGCAGCTTAGCAGCGTTGAACACTGAAGCTTTCTTT. Translating gives CASSLAALNTEAFF. The full variable domain, rest sourced from reference TRBV7-9 and TRBJ1-1, is DTGVSQNPRHKITKRGQNVTFRCDPISEHNRLYWYRQTLGQGPEFLTYFQNEAQLEKSRLLSDRFSAERPKGSFSTLEIQRTEQGDSAMYLCASSLAALNTEAFFGQGTRLTVV.

The chain links TRBV18 to TRBJ2-1, with TRBD2 matching over 8 bases. This CDR3 has 18 amino acids. V dropped 0 bases and J dropped 5; count of bases not matched to a gene: 12. CDR1 KGHSH and CDR2 LQKENI come from the germline V gene. This chain's CDR3 is CASSPPLTSGGLNNEQFF. The CDR3 bases are TGTGCCAGCTCACCACCATTAACCAGCGGGGGCCTTAACAATGAGCAGTTCTTC.

The chain uses TRBV21-1 and TRBJ2-7; the table's D call, TRBD2, has no DNA check behind it. TRBV21-1 is listed as a pseudogene. The CDR3 spans 16 residues. The CDR3 nucleotides are TGTGCCAGCAGCTCTAACGGGGGGGACCGACCCTACGAGCAGTACGTC. Its protein product is CASSSNGGDRPYEQYV.

The chain has TRBV4-3 and TRBJ2-3; no firm D call. The CDR3 is 15 amino acids. Germline lookup yields CDR1 LGHNA and CDR2 YSLEER. Trimming removed 0 bases at V and 1 base at J, with 8 bases between. The CDR3 DNA follows: TGCGCCAGCAGCCAAGACTTTTCCCGCACAGATACGCAGTATTTT. Protein: CASSQDFSRTDTQYF.

This clone was observed a handful of times. The chain is built from TRBV6-2 or TRBV6-3 and TRBJ2-1; D is uncertain. Germline V gene lookup returns CDR1 MNHEY and CDR2 SVGEGT. CDR3 length equals 12 residues. The V gene lost 5 bases and the J gene lost 6 bases, with 8 bases spanning the gap. CDR3 in amino acids: CASSQTGNEQFF. As DNA, the CDR3 is TGTGCCAGCAGTCAAACGGGCAATGAGCAGTTCTTC.

V usage is TRBV7-8 and J usage is TRBJ2-3; D gene ambiguous. The CDR3 consists of 13 residues. Germline CDR1 SGHVS, CDR2 FQNEAQ. The ends were cut back, 7 bases at V and 4 bases at J, with 12 bases in the middle. This CDR3 reads CASNFLIADTQYF. DNA of the CDR3: TGTGCCAGCAACTTCCTGATAGCAGATACGCAGTATTTT.

The CDR3 nucleotides read TGTGCCAGCAGTAATTACCGGGACAGGGGATTGAATGAGCAGTTCTTC. Protein sequence: CASSNYRDRGLNEQFF. V is TRBV2 and J is TRBJ2-1; 10 nucleotides agree with TRBD1. Germline V CDR1 and CDR2: SNHLY, FYNNEI. The J segment lost 7 bases and the V segment lost 5 bases, leaving 11 bases of the junction unmatched. The CDR3 covers 16 residues.

This clone was detected a few times. The rearrangement joins TRBV7-2 to TRBJ2-7, with 8 bases matching TRBD1. Per the germline V gene, CDR1 is SGHTA and CDR2 is FQGNSA. Germline trimming cut 1 base from V and 3 bases from J; bases unmatched to any gene: 5. The CDR3 spans 15 residues. The CDR3 DNA sequence: TGTGCCAGCAGCTTAGGTTTTACAGGGGGCTACGAGCAGTACTTC. The encoded protein is CASSLGFTGGYEQYF.

This clone was seen only once. This chain joins TRBV5-4 and TRBJ1-2; 7 bases are a match to TRBD1. CDR1 is SGHNT, CDR2 YYREEE, per germline (reference sequence). The CDR3 covers 17 residues. V trimming: 1 base; J trimming: 2 bases; junction bases outside the gene matches: 11. The CDR3 DNA is TGTGCCAGCAGCTTGAGGGGGCTGCAAACTCAAAACTATGGCTACACCTTC. Its translation: CASSLRGLQTQNYGYTF.

This chain links TRBV28 with TRBJ1-1; perhaps TRBD1 as D (6 bases). The germline V gene has CDR1 MDHEN and CDR2 SYDVKM. The CDR3 has 14 residues. V was cut by 1 base and J by 11 bases, with 17 bases left in between. This CDR3 reads CASSLSKWDTPAFF. The CDR3 DNA sequence: TGTGCCAGCAGTTTATCCAAATGGGACACCCCTGCTTTCTTT.

In its sample, this clone was seen a few times. The chain uses TRBV4-3 and TRBJ1-3; 7 nucleotides agree with TRBD1. This CDR3 has 15 amino acids. Germline-derived CDR1 and CDR2 are LGHNA and YSLEER. V gave up 0 bases and J gave up 2 bases; unmatched junction bases: 1. The CDR3 loop reads CASSQDRGTGNTIYF. The CDR3 DNA reads as TGCGCCAGCAGCCAAGACAGGGGGACTGGAAACACCATATATTTT.